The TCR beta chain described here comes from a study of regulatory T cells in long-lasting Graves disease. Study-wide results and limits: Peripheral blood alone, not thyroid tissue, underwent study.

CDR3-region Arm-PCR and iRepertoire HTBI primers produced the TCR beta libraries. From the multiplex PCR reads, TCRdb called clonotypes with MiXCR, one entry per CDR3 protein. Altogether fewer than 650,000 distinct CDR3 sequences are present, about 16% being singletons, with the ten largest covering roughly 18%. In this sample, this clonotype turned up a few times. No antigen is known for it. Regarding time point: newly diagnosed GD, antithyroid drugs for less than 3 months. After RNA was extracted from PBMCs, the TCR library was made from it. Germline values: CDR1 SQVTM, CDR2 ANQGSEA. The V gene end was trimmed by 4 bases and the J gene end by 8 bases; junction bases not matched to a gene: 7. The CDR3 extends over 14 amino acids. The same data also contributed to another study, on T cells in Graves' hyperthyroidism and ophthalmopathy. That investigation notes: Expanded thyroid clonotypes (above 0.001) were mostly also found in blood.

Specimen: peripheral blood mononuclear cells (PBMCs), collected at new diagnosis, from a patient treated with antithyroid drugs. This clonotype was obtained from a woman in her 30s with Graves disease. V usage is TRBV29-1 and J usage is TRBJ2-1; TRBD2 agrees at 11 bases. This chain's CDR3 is CSVGGTSGTHEQFF. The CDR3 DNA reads TGCAGCGTTGGTGGGACTAGCGGAACGCATGAGCAGTTCTTC.